This T cell receptor (beta chain) is drawn from a study of technical replicates of blood from a few donors. V was clipped by 5 bases and J by 8 bases, with 11 bases between them. Looked up from germline, CDR1 is SEHNR and CDR2 is FQNEAQ (reference sequence). CDR3 length: 12 amino acids. The repertoire was sequenced with immunoSEQ multiplex PCR; TCRdb's copy has only in-frame clones and lacks some. The table records about 85,000 clones, roughly 94% of them present only once. This sequence joins TRBV7-9 and TRBJ2-3, with TRBD2 as a possible D gene (5 bases). Specimen: T cells isolated from PBMCs. The sequence derives from a human donor in good health. The CDR3 coding sequence is TGTGCCAGCAGCCAGGTTCGGGGTACGCAGTATTTT. Its translation: CASSQVRGTQYF. The whole variable domain, remainder taken from reference TRBV7-9 and TRBJ2-3, is DTGVSQNPRHKITKRGQNVTFRCDPISEHNRLYWYRQTLGQGPEFLTYFQNEAQLEKSRLLSDRFSAERPKGSFSTLEIQRTEQGDSAMYLCASSQVRGTQYFGPGTRLTVL.